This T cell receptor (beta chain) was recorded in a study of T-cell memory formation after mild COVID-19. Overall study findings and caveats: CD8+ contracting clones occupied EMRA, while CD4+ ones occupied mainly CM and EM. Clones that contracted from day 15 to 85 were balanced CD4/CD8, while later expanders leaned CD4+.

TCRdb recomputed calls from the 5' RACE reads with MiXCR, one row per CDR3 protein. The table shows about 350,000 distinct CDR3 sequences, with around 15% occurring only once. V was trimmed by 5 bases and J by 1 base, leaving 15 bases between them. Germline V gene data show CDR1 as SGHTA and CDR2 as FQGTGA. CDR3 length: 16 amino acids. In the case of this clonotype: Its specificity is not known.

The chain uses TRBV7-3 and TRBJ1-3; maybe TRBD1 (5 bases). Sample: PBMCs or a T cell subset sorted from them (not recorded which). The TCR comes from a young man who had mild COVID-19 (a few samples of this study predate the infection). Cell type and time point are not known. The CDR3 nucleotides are TGTGCCAGCAGCCCCTCCCGGGGGGAGTCTGGAAACACCATATATTTT. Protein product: CASSPSRGESGNTIYF.